This T cell receptor beta chain comes out of a study of shared clonotypes between healthy human individuals. The assay was immunoSEQ multiplex PCR, and TCRdb's table has in-frame clones only and misses some. The repertoire holds roughly 2.2 million clones, with less than 95% as singletons. Sequencing was performed on naive CD4+ T cells from PBMCs. Noted subset: CD45RA+ positively selected. The sequence came from a man aged 18 to 29 in good health. Some clones in this sample may be carry-over from other donors' samples.

Here the CDR3 reads CASRPGTGANQPQHF. The CDR3 region has the DNA TGTGCCAGCCGCCCTGGGACAGGGGCAAATCAGCCCCAGCATTTT. The chain joins TRBV18 to TRBJ1-5, with 10 bases that match TRBD1. The ends lost 8 bases at V and 4 bases at J; junction bases unmatched: 8. The germline CDR1 and CDR2 sequences are KGHSH and LQKENI. This CDR3 is built from 15 residues.